The next 20 T cell receptor beta chains were all read from a single sample in a study of tumor-infiltrating lymphocytes in primary liver carcinoma. Unsorted bulk tissue of about 18-32 mg yielded co-extracted RNA and DNA. From 500 ng of total RNA, TCR beta-specific cDNA was reverse-transcribed using a constant-region primer. Each TCR beta library was derived from three nested multiplex PCR rounds that employed slightly modified ARM-PCR. Forward primers for TRBV1-TRBV30 and a C-beta reverse primer served the first two PCR rounds, at about 11 cycles each. Each CDR3 protein is one row after TCRdb ran MiXCR on the multiplex PCR reads. Altogether roughly 120,000 distinct CDR3 sequences are present, around 70% being singletons, with the ten largest covering 8.1%. Sequenced material: tumor-adjacent normal liver tissue. The origin of the receptors is an older woman with primary liver carcinoma and hepatitis B virus infection.

On this clonotype itself: A much bigger clone sits one base away, suggesting this may be a read error. This rearrangement joins TRBV10-3 to TRBJ2-1; 7 bases are shared with TRBD2. This CDR3 spans 12 amino acids. Germline CDR1 reads ENHRY; CDR2 reads SYGVKD. The CDR3 sequence is CVISELGTNQFF. CDR3 bases: TGTGTCATCAGTGAGTTGGGGACTAATCAGTTCTTC.

The chain uses TRBV20-1 and TRBJ2-2; D unclear. Trimming left V 4 bases short and J 1 base short, with 7 bases between. CDR1 and CDR2 from the germline V gene are DFQATT and SNEGSKA (reference sequence). The CDR3 length is 13 residues. In nucleotides, the CDR3 is TGCAGTGCTAAGGGCGTGAACACCGGGGAGCTGTTTTTT. It specifies CSAKGVNTGELFF.

This clonotype has just a few counts. This could be a read error, since a much larger clone is one nucleotide away. Because the CDR3 is missing its conserved closing phenylalanine or tryptophan, this is likely a read error. V is TRBV29-1 and J is TRBJ2-2; weak D call: TRBD1 (6 bases). V gave up 5 bases and J gave up 0 bases, with 10 bases separating them. CDR3 length: 14 residues. Germline CDR1 SQVTM, CDR2 ANQGSEA. The CDR3 DNA follows: TGCAGCGTTATCAGGGGCTCGAACACCGGGGAGCTGTTTCTT. Protein: CSVIRGSNTGELFL.

Notes on this clonotype: A junction boundary mismatches the germline segment, possibly from a read error. The CDR3 loop reads CSVGWAGASYGQYF. As DNA, the CDR3 is TGCAGCGTTGGTTGGGCGGGAGCATCCTACGGGCAGTACTTC. This sequence joins TRBV29-1 and TRBJ2-7; 7 bases fit TRBD2. The V gene's germline CDR1 is SQVTM and CDR2 ANQGSEA. This CDR3 spans 14 amino acids.

Points on this clonotype: An end of the junction differs from the germline gene, which may be a read error. J is TRBJ2-1 and V is TRBV11-2, with TRBD2 matching over 9 bases. Germline CDR1 and CDR2: SGHAT and FQNNGV. The CDR3 runs 17 residues. CDR3 DNA sequence: TGTTCCAGCAGCTTGTTCGGAGTGACTAGCGGAAACAGTGAGCAGTTCTTC. It encodes CSSSLFGVTSGNSEQFF. Using reference TRBV11-2 and TRBJ2-1 for the parts outside the CDR3, the full variable domain is EAGVAQSPRYKIIEKRQSVAFWCNPISGHATLYWYQQILGQGPKLLIQFQNNGVVDDSQLPKDRFSAERLKGVDSTLKIQPAKLEDSAVYLCSSSLFGVTSGNSEQFFGPGTRLTVL.

On this clonotype: An end of the junction does not agree with germline; a read error may underlie this. The chain couples TRBV28 to TRBJ1-1; no clear D. This CDR3 has 15 residues. CDR1 and CDR2 from the germline V gene are MDHEN and SYDVKM. The CDR3 DNA sequence: TGTGCCAGCAGTGGAAGGGCACCAGTGAACACCGAAGCTTTCTTT. This sequence encodes CASSGRAPVNTEAFF. Together with reference TRBV28 and TRBJ1-1, the CDR3 gives the full variable domain: DVKVTQSSRYLVKRTGEKVFLECVQDMDHENMFWYRQDPGLGLRLIYFSYDVKMKEKGDIPEGYSVSREKKERFSLILESASTNQTSMYLCASSGRAPVNTEAFFGQGTRLTVV.

Worth noting for this clonotype: No conserved phenylalanine or tryptophan is present at the end of the CDR3, so a read error is the likely explanation. This sequence joins TRBV4-1 and TRBJ2-5; the D gene is possibly TRBD2 (6 bases). Germline-derived CDR1 and CDR2 are MGHRA and YSYEKL. CDR3 length: 14 residues. The CDR3 is CVSSKRAREETQYS. CDR3 coding DNA: TGCGTCAGCAGCAAGCGCGCCCGGGAGGAGACCCAGTACTCC.

This clonotype came up once. V usage is TRBV6-2 or TRBV6-3 and J usage is TRBJ2-7; 14 bases fit TRBD2. CDR1 and CDR2 (germline): MNHEY, SVGEGT. Trimming cost V 6 bases and J 13 bases; bases outside gene matches: 17. The CDR3 is made up of 16 amino acids. The CDR3 spells CASSLGTSGRWWGHYF. The DNA for the CDR3 is TGTGCCAGCAGCCTCGGGACTAGCGGGAGATGGTGGGGGCACTACTTC.

In regard to this clonotype: This CDR3 fails to terminate in the conserved phenylalanine or tryptophan, so it likely reflects a read error. Because the CDR3's place on the DNA is in doubt, the DNA is left out and the CDR3 is given as listed by TCRdb. The chain has TRBV7-9 and TRBJ2-1; the table's D call TRBD2 went unverified against the DNA. Germline V gene lookup returns CDR1 SEHNR and CDR2 FQNEAQ (reference sequence). The CDR3 extends over 13 residues, inclusive of both ends. The CDR3 here is CASSLTGEGIPFL.

There are a few counts of this clonotype. This may arise from a read error, as a much more abundant clone is one base away. The chain combines TRBV12-3 or TRBV12-4 with TRBJ2-1; weak D call: TRBD1 (6 bases). The CDR3 length is 14 residues. The CDR3 here is CASSFTGINNEHFF. For the CDR3, the DNA is TGTGCCAGCAGTTTCACAGGGATCAACAATGAGCACTTCTTC.

With regard to this clonotype: Possible read error: a much larger clone is one base away. The V and J genes are TRBV28 and TRBJ2-7; TRBD2 might be the D (5 bases). Germline V gene sequence: CDR1 MDHEN, CDR2 SYDVKM. The CDR3 consists of 13 residues. CDR3 residues: CASSFSGMGEHYF. CDR3 in DNA: TGTGCCAGCAGTTTTTCGGGGATGGGCGAGCATTACTTC.

Regarding this clonotype: The germline gene is not matched at one end of the junction; a read error may be the cause. V and J are TRBV29-1 and TRBJ2-6; D unclear. The CDR3 is 16 amino acids. Germline V gene data show CDR1 as SQVTM and CDR2 as ANQGSEA. This CDR3 is CGVAGGPYSWANVLTF. CDR3 DNA: TGCGGCGTTGCCGGCGGACCGTACTCTTGGGCCAACGTCCTGACTTTC.

About this clonotype itself: One junction end disagrees with the germline gene, perhaps due to a read error. The chain has TRBV7-8 and TRBJ2-1; D possibly corresponds to TRBD2 (5 bases). This CDR3 has 15 amino acids. Germline V gives CDR1 SGHVS, CDR2 FQNEAQ. This chain's CDR3 is CASSIIGMAYNEKFF. DNA for the CDR3: TGTGCCAGCAGCATAATCGGGATGGCCTACAATGAGAAGTTCTTC.

To note about this clonotype: This could be a read error, since a much larger clone is one nucleotide away. The chain recombines TRBV6-6 with TRBJ1-1; the D is unclear. The V and J ends lost 2 bases and 7 bases respectively, with 5 bases between them. Germline V gene lookup returns CDR1 MNHNY and CDR2 SVGAGI (reference sequence). The CDR3 runs 11 residues. CDR3 sequence reads: CASSYPVEAFF. CDR3 DNA: TGTGCCAGCAGTTACCCGGTTGAAGCTTTCTTT.

A word on this clonotype: Just one base apart from a much larger clone, this may be a read error. The chain employs TRBV28 and TRBJ2-3; D possibly corresponds to TRBD2 (5 bases). The ends were cut back, 6 bases at V and 2 bases at J, with 18 bases in the middle. CDR1 MDHEN and CDR2 SYDVKM come from the germline V gene. The CDR3 consists of 16 residues. The CDR3 nucleotides are TGTGCCAGCAGACCTCCGGGGTTGGTGCACACAGATACGCAGTATTTT. This codes for CASRPPGLVHTDTQYF.

This clonotype was seen repeatedly, ten times or more. The chain has TRBV7-8 and TRBJ2-1, with 7 bases lining up with TRBD2. The CDR3 covers 15 residues. The J segment lost 6 bases and the V segment lost 0 bases, leaving 5 bases of the junction unmatched. Germline CDR1 reads SGHVS; CDR2 reads FQNEAQ. The CDR3: CASSLARLALNEQFF. The CDR3 nucleotides read TGTGCCAGCAGCTTAGCCCGACTAGCTCTCAATGAGCAGTTCTTC.

With regard to this clonotype: A read error may explain this, as a much larger clone is one base away. The gene calls are TRBV7-9 and TRBJ1-5; D call uncertain. Germline V gene sequence: CDR1 SEHNR, CDR2 FQNEAQ (reference sequence). The CDR3 sequence is 13 residues long. The CDR3 DNA sequence: TGTGCCAGGAGCTTATCTAGCAATCAGCCCCAGCATTTT. It yields the protein CARSLSSNQPQHF.

V and J are TRBV7-9 and TRBJ2-7; D possibly corresponds to TRBD1 (5 bases). The V gene lost 8 bases and the J gene lost 0 bases, with 17 bases spanning the gap. The CDR3 totals 15 residues. Germline values: CDR1 SEHNR, CDR2 FQNEAQ (reference sequence). This CDR3 reads CASGPTEQGSYEQYF. For the CDR3, the DNA is TGTGCCAGCGGGCCCACGGAGCAGGGCTCCTACGAGCAGTACTTC.

The chain has TRBV11-2 and TRBJ1-1; 10 bases match TRBD1. CDR1 and CDR2 (germline): SGHAT, FQNNGV. With 10 bases clipped from V and 6 bases from J, the junction kept 11 bases outside the gene matches. The CDR3 runs 14 residues. The CDR3: CANSTGTGAAEAFF. CDR3 nucleotides: TGTGCCAATAGTACCGGGACAGGGGCTGCTGAAGCTTTCTTT.

The chain uses TRBV12-3 or TRBV12-4 and TRBJ1-1; possibly TRBD1 for D (6 bases). The CDR3 has 13 residues. V lost 4 bases and J 9 bases, leaving 15 bases between the germline ends. Written as DNA, the CDR3 is TGTGCCAGCAGTTCTTGGGCAGGGGTAAAAGCTTTCTTT. This translates into CASSSWAGVKAFF.